One T cell receptor (beta chain) is described in this entry. The antigen is not known. This specimen comes from a study of shared clonotypes between healthy human individuals. The study, taken as a whole, reports: The study found roughly 5% of naive CD4 clonotypes shared across a few donors.

CD4+ cells were split into CD45RA+ naive and CD45RA-negative memory subsets. Here immunoSEQ multiplex PCR was the method, and the copy in TCRdb shows in-frame clones only, minus some. This table has millions of clones, 85% to 95% appearing once. Trimming took 0 bases from V and 5 from J; bases not matched to a gene: 3. CDR3 length: 15 residues. Germline V gives CDR1 KGHSH, CDR2 LQKENI. The sequenced sample was naive CD4+ T cells sorted from blood. The subset is: CD45RA+ positively selected. This TCR was recovered from a man younger than 35 in good health. The V call is TRBV18, the J call TRBJ1-2, with TRBD1 matching over 10 bases. CDR3 amino acids: CASSPPGQGLYGYTF. CDR3 coding DNA: TGTGCCAGCTCACCACCGGGACAGGGGCTATATGGCTACACCTTC.